These T cell receptor beta chains were read from a single sample in a study of response to subunit inactivated influenza vaccine. TCRdb recomputed calls from the RT-PCR reads with MiXCR, one row per CDR3 protein. This table holds roughly 500,000 distinct CDR3 sequences, 16% found once. The sample in question was CD4+ T cells sorted from PBMCs, obtained around 2 years after vaccination. The receptors come from a man between 50 and 75 years old who received an inactivated influenza vaccine. CDR3s include the opening cysteine and the closing phenylalanine or tryptophan. The D gene is left open where the match is weak. For some rows the clone size is stated as once, few or many, or as a class when expanded; others skip it.

TRBD2	TRBV3-1	TRBJ2-7	.	TGTGCCAGCAGCCAAGATCGCCTAGCGGGGGGGGTCGAGCAGTACTTC	CASSQDRLAGGVEQYF
TRBD1	TRBV6-1	TRBJ1-4	.	TGTGCCAGCAGCGGGACAGGGGTCGAAAAACTGTTTTTT	CASSGTGVEKLFF
TRBD2	TRBV23-1	TRBJ2-2	.	TGCGCCAGCAGCCACGAGCGGGAGGGCCCAAACACCGGGGAGCTGTTTTTT	CASSHEREGPNTGELFF
.	TRBV6-1	TRBJ1-4	few	TGTGCCAGCAGCTCCAACAGGGAGGCGGCAAAACTGTTTTTT	CASSSNREAAKLFF
TRBD1	TRBV27	TRBJ1-2	.	TGTGCCAGCAGTTTATCAGGGGGCCGGACCTATGGCTACACCTTC	CASSLSGGRTYGYTF
TRBD2	TRBV7-7	TRBJ2-2	.	TGTGCCAGCAGCACGAGTAGCGGGAGGAGGGCCGGGGAGCTGTTTTTT	CASSTSSGRRAGELFF
.	TRBV11-2	TRBJ2-7	.	TGTGCCAGCAGCTGGGGCAGGGGCGTCTACGAGCAGTACTTC	CASSWGRGVYEQYF
TRBD1	TRBV29-1	TRBJ2-7	many	TGCAGCCCCGAGACAGGGCGTATAAGCGAGCAGTACTTC	CSPETGRISEQYF
TRBD1	TRBV5-1	TRBJ2-5	.	TGCGCCAGCAGCTACCTGACAGGGGGCAGGGAGACCCAGTACTTC	CASSYLTGGRETQYF
TRBD1	TRBV12-3/TRBV12-4	TRBJ1-5	few	TGTGCCAGCAGTCCGGGACAGCACAATCAGCCCCAGCATTTT	CASSPGQHNQPQHF
.	TRBV5-1	TRBJ1-2	few	TGCGCCAGCAGCACCGGACAGACGGTTGGCTACACCTTC	CASSTGQTVGYTF
TRBD2	TRBV10-3	TRBJ2-3	.	TGTGCCATCAGTGAGACCCTAGCGGGAGAAGGAGATACGCAGTATTTT	CAISETLAGEGDTQYF
TRBD1	TRBV20-1	TRBJ2-3	few	TGCAGTGCTAGAGTCCGGACAGGGAGCACAGATACGCAGTATTTT	CSARVRTGSTDTQYF
.	TRBV4-3	TRBJ2-5	.	TGCGCCAGCAGCCAAGAATTTCGACGCGGAGGGGAGACCCAGTACTTC	CASSQEFRRGGETQYF
TRBD1	TRBV5-1	TRBJ2-5	many	TGCGCCAGCAGCTTGGACGGGACAGGACCGGCCGGGGAGACCCAGTACTTC	CASSLDGTGPAGETQYF
.	TRBV15	TRBJ2-5	.	TGTGCCACCAGCAGAGATCCGCTAGTCCGGGAGACCCAGTACTTC	CATSRDPLVRETQYF
.	TRBV29-1	TRBJ1-1	.	TGCAGCGCGGCGGGGGGTCCTAACACTGAAGCTTTCTTT	CSAAGGPNTEAFF
.	TRBV7-2	TRBJ1-5	.	TGTGCCAGCAGCTTAGGGGTAGGGGGTTGGCCCCAGCATTTT	CASSLGVGGWPQHF
.	TRBV4-2	TRBJ2-7	.	TGTGCCAGCAGCCAAGGATCCTTGTACGAGCAGTACTTC	CASSQGSLYEQYF
TRBD1	TRBV5-1	TRBJ1-1	few	TGCGCCAGCAGCACCCGGACAGGGATCTTTGAAGCTTTCTTT	CASSTRTGIFEAFF
TRBD2	TRBV9	TRBJ2-3	.	TGTGCCAGCAGCGCCTTACTAGCGGGGGGGCGCACAGATACGCAGTATTTT	CASSALLAGGRTDTQYF
TRBD2	TRBV24-1	TRBJ2-1	few	TGTGCCACCAGCACCGGGACTAGAGTTAATGAGCAGTTCTTC	CATSTGTRVNEQFF
.	TRBV7-7	TRBJ2-5	many	TGTGCCAGCAGCTTAGGGACTACCCAAGAGACCCAGTACTTC	CASSLGTTQETQYF
TRBD2	TRBV20-1	TRBJ2-7	.	TGCAGTGCTGCCAACGCACTAGCGGGAGCCCACTACGAGCAGTACTTC	CSAANALAGAHYEQYF
.	TRBV7-9	TRBJ2-1	.	TGTGCCAGCAGCGACTTGAGGGAGCAGTTCTTC	CASSDLREQFF
TRBD2	TRBV11-3	TRBJ2-1	few	TGTGCCAGCAGCTGGGGGGGTAGCGGGCACAATGAGCAGTTCTTC	CASSWGGSGHNEQFF
.	TRBV2	TRBJ1-4	.	TGTGCCAGCAGTGGGGAACGGCTAACTAATGAAAAACTGTTTTTT	CASSGERLTNEKLFF
TRBD2	TRBV7-3	TRBJ2-3	.	TGTGCCAGTAGCGCGGGACTAGCTGGTGAAGCTGATACGCAGTATTTT	CASSAGLAGEADTQYF
TRBD2	TRBV20-1	TRBJ2-3	.	TGCAGTGCTGGGGGCGGGGGGGCCCCCACAGATACGCAGTATTTT	CSAGGGGAPTDTQYF
.	TRBV6-5	TRBJ2-2	.	TGTGCCAGCAGTTACGATGGCACCGGGGAGCTGTTTTTT	CASSYDGTGELFF
.	TRBV6-5	TRBJ1-2	.	TGTGCCAGCAGTTCCCCAGGAGGGGGTGGCTACACCTTC	CASSSPGGGGYTF
TRBD1	TRBV5-1	TRBJ2-3	.	TGCGCCAGCAGCCTGGGGACAGAGTATACGCAGTATTTT	CASSLGTEYTQYF
TRBD1	TRBV29-1	TRBJ2-5	.	TGCAGCGTTGATGGGACAGGCCAAAGGGGGACCCAGTACTTC	CSVDGTGQRGTQYF
.	TRBV12-3/TRBV12-4	TRBJ2-7	few	TGTGCCAGCAGGACCACCTTCGGAGGTGGGGACTACGAGCAGTACTTC	CASRTTFGGGDYEQYF
.	TRBV19	TRBJ1-5	.	TGTGCCAGTAGTATCTCGTTGGGCAATCAGCCCCAGCATTTT	CASSISLGNQPQHF
.	TRBV25-1	TRBJ1-1	few	TGTGCCAGCAGTGACACAGTTCGGCAAGCTTTCTTT	CASSDTVRQAFF
.	TRBV5-5	TRBJ2-1	few	TGTGCCAGCAGCCGCTCGGGAGATAATGAGCAGTTCTTC	CASSRSGDNEQFF
.	TRBV5-6	TRBJ2-7	few	TGTGCCAGCAGCCTCGGACAGTCGCTATACTACGAGCAGTACTTC	CASSLGQSLYYEQYF
TRBD2	TRBV6-2/TRBV6-3	TRBJ2-5	few	TGTGCCAGCAGTTACTCGAGTAAGGTGATTTTTGCGGGGGTCCAAGAGACCCAGTACTTC	CASSYSSKVIFAGVQETQYF
TRBD1	TRBV11-2	TRBJ2-7	.	TGTGCCAGCAGCCCAAACAGGGCCAGGGGGCACGAGCAGTACTTC	CASSPNRARGHEQYF
TRBD2	TRBV6-1	TRBJ2-7	.	TGTGCCACTCAGAGGGCTAGCGGGTACGAGCAGTACTTC	CATQRASGYEQYF